This is a list of T cell receptor beta chains from one sample in a study of beta chain features in type 1 diabetes. The method was immunoSEQ multiplex PCR; TCRdb's version includes in-frame clones alone and lacks a portion of them. Among some 130,000 clones listed, approximately 10% were seen once. Specimen: central memory CD4+ T cells from blood. These receptors came from a man aged 25 to 40 with type 1 diabetes. Each CDR3 is given with its conserved first and last residue.

CDR3aa,j_gene,v_gene
CASSQDFYNEQFF,TRBJ2-1,TRBV4-3
CASSLGGNRKTEAFF,TRBJ1-1,TRBV28
CASSLLEVETQYF,TRBJ2-5,TRBV6-6
CASSLVPGGPYEQYF,TRBJ2-7,TRBV5-1
CASSEYFSQNYEQYF,TRBJ2-7,TRBV6-1
CASSPPSNTEAFF,TRBJ1-1,TRBV7-9
CASSLVREGREQYF,TRBJ2-7,TRBV7-2
CASSLRQGSGNTIYF,TRBJ1-3,TRBV7-9
CASSLYLSGGETQYF,TRBJ2-5,TRBV7-9
CASSLRGYNEQYF,TRBJ2-7,TRBV7-2
CASSPRQPGSYNEQFF,TRBJ2-1,TRBV18
CASRAGGLNYGYTF,TRBJ1-2,TRBV28
CASSLFSSETQYF,TRBJ2-5,TRBV7-3
CASSLDSQGATEAFF,TRBJ1-1,TRBV7-6
CASSSPGQGPYGYTF,TRBJ1-2,TRBV5-6
CASSLGAGNYNSPLHF,TRBJ1-6,TRBV5-4
CASSEADDRGHTEAFF,TRBJ1-1,TRBV2
CASSFGGGPEETQYF,TRBJ2-5,TRBV5-1
CSVPAGSGMGSNQPQHF,TRBJ1-5,TRBV29-1
CASSPAGTLNEQFF,TRBJ2-1,TRBV7-3
CASSQDGTSAIGETQYF,TRBJ2-5,TRBV4-2
CASSLFATGSQANYGYTF,TRBJ1-2,TRBV27
CASSHGGTEAFF,TRBJ1-1,TRBV14
CASSLGVASGTDTQYF,TRBJ2-3,TRBV5-1
CASTQGQVYNSPLHF,TRBJ1-6,TRBV2
CASSVESRSTDTQYF,TRBJ2-3,TRBV9
CSVERQGGETQYF,TRBJ2-5,TRBV29-1
CASSLEEGATEAFF,TRBJ1-1,TRBV5-1
CSARDDWEQYF,TRBJ2-7,TRBV20-1
CASSLGVQAGNTIYF,TRBJ1-3,TRBV7-8
CASSQPARETTEAFF,TRBJ1-1,TRBV4-1
CASSTRQGGETQYF,TRBJ2-5,TRBV2
CASSALLGQQETQYF,TRBJ2-5,TRBV6-4
CASSLTTGWNTEAFF,TRBJ1-1,TRBV7-3
CASSRGNAQYF,TRBJ2-3,TRBV19
CASSPSRNEQFF,TRBJ2-1,TRBV18